The 6 T cell receptor beta chains reported below all come from one sample, sequenced in a study of OX40 agonist ivuxolimab in advanced cancers. The method was immunoSEQ multiplex PCR; TCRdb's version includes in-frame clones alone and lacks a portion of them. The sample lists about 84,000 clones, 94% occurring once. Here the sequenced sample was CD4+ or CD8+ T cells sorted from blood, taken in a trial of the OX40 agonist ivuxolimab. The receptors stem from an adult with an advanced solid tumor such as melanoma, head and neck, liver or kidney cancer.

The J gene is TRBJ2-1, the V gene TRBV4-3; D might be TRBD2 (5 bases). V gave up 1 base and J gave up 7 bases, with 14 bases separating them. This CDR3 contains 15 residues. The V gene's germline CDR1 is LGHNA and CDR2 YSLEER. In DNA form, the CDR3 reads TGCGCCAGCAGCCAAGGGGTATCTAGCTGGAATGAGCAGTTCTTC. Translating gives CASSQGVSSWNEQFF.

The genes are TRBV13 and TRBJ2-2, with TRBD1 identical over 8 bases. In germline, CDR1 is PRHDT, CDR2 FYEKMQ (reference sequence). Unmatched junction bases numbered 1, after V lost 3 bases and J lost 1 base. There are 15 residues in the CDR3. The CDR3 coding sequence is TGTGCCAGCAGCTTCGGGACAGGGAACACCGGGGAGCTGTTTTTT. Its protein product is CASSFGTGNTGELFF.

The CDR3 loop reads CASSHAWRETGELFF. The CDR3 bases are TGTGCCAGCAGTCACGCCTGGCGGGAGACCGGGGAGCTGTTTTTT. V and J are TRBV5-4 and TRBJ2-2, with 7 bases lining up with TRBD2. The CDR3 sequence is 15 residues long. Germline V CDR1 and CDR2: SGHNT, YYREEE (reference sequence). After removal of 5 bases from V and 5 bases from J, the junction contained 9 bases not matched to a gene.

The V call is TRBV7-2, the J call TRBJ2-7; TRBD1 aligns across 8 bases. Unmatched junction bases numbered 8, after V lost 5 bases and J lost 5 bases. From germline, CDR1 is SGHTA and CDR2 FQGNSA. The CDR3 has 14 residues. CDR3 sequence (DNA): TGTGCCAGCAGCCCCGACAGGGGAAGGAACGAGCAGTACTTC. Its protein is CASSPDRGRNEQYF.

The CDR3 nucleotides are TGTGCCAGCAGCTTAGGATTAACCAACACCGGGGAGCTGTTTTTT. Amino acid sequence: CASSLGLTNTGELFF. The V call is TRBV5-8, the J call TRBJ2-2; D gene uncertain. This CDR3 is 15 amino acids long. Looked up from germline, CDR1 is SGHTS and CDR2 is YDEGEE. V was trimmed by 2 bases and J by 2 bases, leaving 10 bases between them.

The rearrangement joins TRBV5-4 to TRBJ1-2; D gene ambiguous. The CDR3 has 16 residues. Per the germline V gene, CDR1 is SGHNT and CDR2 is YYREEE (reference sequence). The V end lost 0 bases, the J end lost 1 base, and 13 bases lay between the germline ends. The CDR3 DNA follows: TGTGCCAGCAGCTTGGAGTGGGAATGGGGTAACTATGGCTACACCTTC. Residues: CASSLEWEWGNYGYTF.